Presented here are 29 T cell receptor beta chains from one specimen sequenced in a study of monozygotic twins with inflammatory bowel disease. TCRdb reprocessed the 5' RACE reads; each CDR3 protein has one entry and no DNA is given. The sample spans around 450,000 distinct CDR3 sequences; the ten largest clones claim 2.4%. Input material: blood. Every receptor here comes from a human donor with ulcerative colitis or Crohn's disease, or a healthy co-twin of an affected twin (not recorded which).

The CDR3 sequence: CASRGELGRYEQYF. The gene calls are TRBV27 and TRBJ2-7; TCRdb selects TRBD1, and the lack of DNA leaves this call unchecked. CDR3 length: 14 amino acids. Germline CDR1 reads MNHEY; CDR2 reads SMNVEV (reference sequence).

The rearrangement links TRBV5-1 to TRBJ2-1; TCRdb indicates TRBD2, and absent DNA this call remains unverified. CDR3 length equals 14 residues. Germline V CDR1 and CDR2: SGHRS, YFSETQ. This CDR3 is CASSWGTSTNEQFF.

The rearrangement joins TRBV2 to TRBJ2-5; without DNA, the TCRdb call of TRBD2 cannot be checked. Germline loops: CDR1 SNHLY, CDR2 FYNNEI. This CDR3 has 14 residues. The CDR3 loop is CASSVISGQETQYF. The full variable domain, in which reference TRBV2 and TRBJ2-5 provide the parts outside the CDR3, is EPEVTQTPSHQVTQMGQEVILRCVPISNHLYFYWYRQILGQKVEFLVSFYNNEISEKSEIFDDQFSVERPDGSNFTLKIRSTKLEDSAMYFCASSVISGQETQYFGPGTRLLVL.

The chain recombines TRBV15 with TRBJ2-2; TCRdb's assignment of TRBD1 cannot be checked, as there is no DNA. From germline, CDR1 is LNHNV and CDR2 YYDKDF (reference sequence). The CDR3 is 16 residues long. CDR3 protein: CATSTLTGVNTGELFF. Filled out from reference TRBV15 and TRBJ2-2, the complete variable domain reads DAMVIQNPRYQVTQFGKPVTLSCSQTLNHNVMYWYQQKSSQAPKLLFHYYDKDFNNEADTPDNFQSRRPNTSFCFLDIRSPGLGDTAMYLCATSTLTGVNTGELFFGEGSRLTVL.

This chain joins TRBV12-3 or TRBV12-4 and TRBJ1-1. CDR3 size: 15 residues. The CDR3 loop is CASSSHLSLDTEAFF.

This chain joins TRBV20-1 and TRBJ2-5; TCRdb gives TRBD1 as the D gene, but with no DNA this cannot be confirmed. Germline assignment: CDR1 DFQATT and CDR2 SNEGSKA (reference sequence). This CDR3 comprises 13 residues. The CDR3 region is CSAAPGTHETQYF.

V gene TRBV5-6 combines with J gene TRBJ2-1; TCRdb proposes TRBD2, but this gene call is untestable without DNA. Germline CDR1 reads SGHDT; CDR2 reads YYEEEE. The CDR3 sequence is 19 residues long. CDR3 loop: CASSLRTSGVTSSYNEQFF.

The V and J genes are TRBV7-9 and TRBJ2-1. The V gene's germline CDR1 is SEHNR and CDR2 FQNEAQ (reference sequence). There are 14 residues in the CDR3. CDR3: CASSLDLSYNEQFF.

The chain has TRBV4-3 and TRBJ1-1. Germline loops: CDR1 LGHNA, CDR2 YSLEER. CDR3 length: 15 residues. The CDR3 loop reads CASSRAGNWGTEAFF.

This chain joins TRBV7-8 and TRBJ2-5; TCRdb's D call, TRBD2, is unchecked because there is no DNA. The CDR3 has 15 amino acids. CDR1 and CDR2 from the germline V gene are SGHVS and FQNEAQ. CDR3: CASTKGAGALETQYF.

CDR3 in amino acids: CASSPWIQGTEAFF. The rearrangement uses TRBV18 and TRBJ1-1; no DNA is available, so the TRBD1 call from TCRdb remains unchecked. The CDR3 is made up of 14 amino acids. The germline V gene encodes CDR1 KGHSH and CDR2 LQKENI.

The chain employs TRBV20-1 and TRBJ2-1; TCRdb's assignment of TRBD2 cannot be checked, as there is no DNA. The CDR3 totals 15 residues. The V gene's germline CDR1 is DFQATT and CDR2 SNEGSKA (reference sequence). The chain's CDR3 is CSAAHLAVSYNEQFF.

The V call is TRBV11-2, the J call TRBJ1-2. The CDR3 totals 13 residues. Germline CDR1 and CDR2: SGHAT and FQNNGV. The CDR3 is CASSLGLTYGYTF.

This rearrangement joins TRBV4-3 to TRBJ2-1; TCRdb's D call, TRBD1, is unchecked because there is no DNA. The CDR3 spans 14 residues. From germline, CDR1 is LGHNA and CDR2 YSLEER. CDR3 region: CASSQDTGTGWQFF.

This chain connects TRBV14 to TRBJ2-7; lacking DNA, the TRBD2 call made by TCRdb goes unchecked. The CDR3 totals 11 residues. The germline CDR1 and CDR2 sequences are SGHDN and FVKESK. CDR3 loop: CASLSDDEQYF.

V is TRBV4-1 and J is TRBJ1-2. The CDR3 extends over 16 amino acids. In germline, CDR1 is MGHRA, CDR2 YSYEKL. CDR3 residues: CASSQDPKGTYYGYTF.

The V call is TRBV7-2, the J call TRBJ2-4; TCRdb designates TRBD1, a call that cannot be tested without DNA. The CDR3 has 15 residues. Per the germline V gene, CDR1 is SGHTA and CDR2 is FQGNSA. The CDR3 is CASSLVGVVPNIQYF.

The chain employs TRBV7-2 and TRBJ2-1; with no DNA, the TCRdb D assignment of TRBD2 cannot be verified. The CDR3 contains 15 residues. Germline V gene lookup returns CDR1 SGHTA and CDR2 FQGNSA. The CDR3: CASSLSSSVYNEQFF.

V is TRBV9 and J is TRBJ2-1; TCRdb picks TRBD1, but there is no DNA to check that call. CDR1 is SGDLS, CDR2 YYNGEE, per germline. The CDR3 length is 15 residues. The CDR3 sequence: CASTLTGDIYNEQFF.

The V gene is TRBV7-2, the J gene TRBJ2-7; TCRdb selects TRBD2, and the lack of DNA leaves this call unchecked. The length of the CDR3 is 17 residues. Germline CDR1 SGHTA, CDR2 FQGNSA. The CDR3 sequence is CASSAAWGSSGVHEQYF.

The V and J genes are TRBV7-6 and TRBJ2-1; TCRdb designates TRBD2, a call that cannot be tested without DNA. The CDR3 consists of 16 residues. Germline CDR1 SGHVS, CDR2 FNYEAQ. CDR3 loop: CASSLVAGGGYNEQFF.

V gene TRBV19 combines with J gene TRBJ1-2; TCRdb indicates TRBD1, and absent DNA this call remains unverified. Germline assignment: CDR1 LNHDA and CDR2 SQIVND (reference sequence). This CDR3 region has 12 residues. The CDR3 sequence: CASKRTGYGYTF.

V usage is TRBV24-1 and J usage is TRBJ2-1; TCRdb names TRBD1, which stays unverified in the absence of DNA. CDR1 is KGHDR, CDR2 SFDVKD, per germline. CDR3 size: 14 residues. This CDR3 is CATSDGQGKGEQFF.

The chain couples TRBV5-1 to TRBJ1-2. Germline V gives CDR1 SGHRS, CDR2 YFSETQ. CDR3 length: 13 residues. The CDR3 sequence is CASSLEGIQGYTF.

The chain employs TRBV30 and TRBJ1-4; the TCRdb call, TRBD1, lacks DNA for checking. CDR1 GTSNPN and CDR2 SVGIG come from the germline V gene (reference sequence). The CDR3 spans 15 residues. The CDR3: CAWNTPGETNEKLFF.

The chain recombines TRBV6-1 with TRBJ2-5; the TCRdb call, TRBD2, lacks DNA for checking. The CDR3 sequence is 15 residues long. CDR1 and CDR2 from the germline V gene are MNHNS and SASEGT. The CDR3 loop reads CASSSPGGRIETQYF.

This sequence joins TRBV4-1 and TRBJ1-2; TCRdb proposes TRBD1, but this gene call is untestable without DNA. The length of the CDR3 is 12 residues. The germline gives CDR1 MGHRA, CDR2 YSYEKL. CDR3 loop: CASSQPGGGYTF.

This chain links TRBV6-5 with TRBJ2-2. The germline gives CDR1 MNHEY, CDR2 SVGAGI. The CDR3 sequence is 13 residues long. The CDR3 sequence is CASTKPITGELFF.

The rearrangement uses TRBV7-2 and TRBJ2-5; TCRdb picks TRBD2, but there is no DNA to check that call. The CDR3 has 15 residues. Germline CDR1 and CDR2: SGHTA and FQGNSA. CDR3 sequence: CASSPGTSVKETQYF.